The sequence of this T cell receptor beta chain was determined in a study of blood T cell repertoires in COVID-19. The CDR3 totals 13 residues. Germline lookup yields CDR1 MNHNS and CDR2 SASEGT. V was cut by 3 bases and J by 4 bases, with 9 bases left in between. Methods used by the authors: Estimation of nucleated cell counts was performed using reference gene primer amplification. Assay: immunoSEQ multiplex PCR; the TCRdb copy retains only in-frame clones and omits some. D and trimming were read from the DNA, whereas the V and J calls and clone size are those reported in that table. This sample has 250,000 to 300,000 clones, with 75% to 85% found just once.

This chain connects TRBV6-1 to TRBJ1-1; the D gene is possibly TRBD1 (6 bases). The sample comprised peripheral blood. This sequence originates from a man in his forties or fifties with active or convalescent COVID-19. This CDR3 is CASSDLTGTEAFF. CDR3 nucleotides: TGTGCCAGCAGTGACCTGACAGGCACTGAAGCTTTCTTT.